What follows describes a single TCR beta chain. Its antigen is undetermined. The data originate from a study of long-term antiretroviral therapy in people with HIV. On the study more broadly: The oldest specimens predate the 2015 immediate-ART recommendation by about a decade. Study findings and constraints: Pre-ART-expanded clones dominated the repertoire at all time points. No data were available on ART adherence, viral resistance or therapy changes.

At least two post-ART and at least one pre-ART PBMC sample were available for each donor. Per germline, CDR1 MGHRA and CDR2 YSYEKL. Trimming removed 4 bases from V and 1 base from J; junction bases left unmatched: 2. The CDR3 runs to 15 residues. They ran version v3.0 of the immunoSEQ assay at survey level. Sequenced by immunoSEQ multiplex PCR; TCRdb stores in-frame clones only, minus some. The sample lists 5,000 to 7,500 clones, roughly 80% seen once, with around 15% in the top ten. The chain is built from TRBV4-1 and TRBJ1-3; 9 bases line up with TRBD1. The source is a man aged 35 to 55 with HIV. Sequences were derived from unsorted PBMCs, sampled 0.5 years before starting antiretroviral therapy. The CDR3 loop reads CASSPGTGSGNTIYF. CDR3 nucleotide sequence: TGCGCCAGCAGCCCCGGGACAGGGTCTGGAAACACCATATATTTT.